The 13 T cell receptor beta chains presented below share a single source sample, sequenced in a study of shared clonotypes between healthy human individuals. The repertoire was sequenced with immunoSEQ multiplex PCR; TCRdb's copy has only in-frame clones and lacks some. This table holds about 2.3 million clones, approximately 90% found once. The sequenced sample was naive CD4+ T cells from PBMCs. As to subset: CD45RA+ positively selected. The receptors were sampled from a man in his late teens or twenties in good health. Some clones in this sample may be carry-over from other donors' samples.

This chain connects TRBV2 to TRBJ1-3, with D maybe TRBD1 (6 bases). Trimming took off 5 bases at V and 3 bases at J, with 11 bases between the two ends. The CDR3 is 14 residues long. Germline-derived CDR1 and CDR2 are SNHLY and FYNNEI. The CDR3 sequence: CASSSQGGGNTIYF. The DNA of the CDR3 is TGTGCCAGCAGTTCACAGGGAGGTGGAAACACCATATATTTT.

This clone was counted between two and nine times. This sequence joins TRBV7-2 and TRBJ1-2; TRBD1 might be the D (6 bases). The V and J ends lost 0 bases and 4 bases respectively, with 15 bases between them. The CDR3 runs 16 residues. Germline lookup yields CDR1 SGHTA and CDR2 FQGNSA. The CDR3 loop is CASSLAASGGAYGYTF. CDR3 coding DNA: TGTGCCAGCAGCTTAGCGGCTTCCGGGGGCGCCTATGGCTACACCTTC. Filled out from reference TRBV7-2 and TRBJ1-2, the complete variable domain reads GAGVSQSPSNKVTEKGKDVELRCDPISGHTALYWYRQSLGQGLEFLIYFQGNSAPDKSGLPSDRFSAERTGGSVSTLTIQRTQQEDSAVYLCASSLAASGGAYGYTFGSGTRLTVV.

V is TRBV7-3 and J is TRBJ2-7; D is perhaps TRBD2 (5 bases). Germline values: CDR1 SGHTA, CDR2 FQGTGA. CDR3 length: 14 amino acids. V lost 6 bases and J 3 bases, leaving 15 bases between the germline ends. The CDR3 reads CASSVDPGSYEQYF. The CDR3 DNA reads TGTGCCAGCAGTGTGGACCCGGGGAGCTACGAGCAGTACTTC.

The rearrangement links TRBV30 to TRBJ1-1, with unresolved D. Trimming stripped 3 bases from V and 10 bases from J, with 18 bases between. This CDR3 contains 13 residues. Germline V gene data show CDR1 as GTSNPN and CDR2 as SVGIG (reference sequence). CDR3 nucleotide sequence: TGTGCCTGGAGCTCGAGTTTAGGTCGGTTAGCTTTCTTT. It translates to CAWSSSLGRLAFF.

The V and J genes are TRBV7-6 and TRBJ2-3; a possible D gene is TRBD2 (6 bases). Per germline, CDR1 SGHVS and CDR2 FNYEAQ. CDR3 length: 17 residues. Between the trimmed V and J ends, which lost 5 bases and 1 base, there was a span of 19 bases. CDR3 sequence reads: CASSRGLEAGRTDTQYF. The CDR3, as DNA: TGTGCCAGCAGCCGGGGCCTGGAGGCGGGGCGCACAGATACGCAGTATTTT. Based on the CDR3 plus reference TRBV7-6 and TRBJ2-3, the full variable domain is GAGVSQSPRYKVTKRGQDVALRCDPISGHVSLYWYRQALGQGPEFLTYFNYEAQQDKSGLPNDRFSAERPEGSISTLTIQRTEQRDSAMYRCASSRGLEAGRTDTQYFGPGTRLTVL.

The chain has TRBV5-1 and TRBJ2-6; D is undetermined. This CDR3 comprises 13 residues. Trimming took 6 bases from V and 0 from J, leaving 4 bases between them. Germline CDR1 SGHRS, CDR2 YFSETQ. The DNA for the CDR3 is TGCGCCAGCACCCTCTCTGGGGCCAACGTCCTGACTTTC. Translating gives CASTLSGANVLTF.

V usage is TRBV10-3 and J usage is TRBJ2-4; D perhaps matches TRBD1 (6 bases). V was pared by 7 bases and J by 0 bases, with 10 bases between. This CDR3 region has 14 residues. Per the germline V gene, CDR1 is ENHRY and CDR2 is SYGVKD. The CDR3 DNA sequence: TGTGCCATCATCAGGGGCCTAGCCAAAAACATTCAGTACTTC. It is translated as CAIIRGLAKNIQYF.

The V call is TRBV7-3, the J call TRBJ2-1; D not certain. CDR1 SGHTA and CDR2 FQGTGA come from the germline V gene. The germline V and J ends were trimmed by 5 bases and 15 bases, with 17 bases remaining between them. The CDR3 covers 12 residues. In DNA, the CDR3 is TGTGCCAGCAGCCCCGACTTACGATATTGGTTCTTC. It encodes CASSPDLRYWFF.

This clone was observed once. The chain joins TRBV28 to TRBJ2-7, with TRBD1 matching 7 bases. The V gene end was trimmed by 7 bases and the J gene end by 3 bases; junction bases not matched to a gene: 9. The CDR3 consists of 14 residues. Germline lookup yields CDR1 MDHEN and CDR2 SYDVKM. The CDR3 bases are TGTGCCAGCAATCCCCGGGACAGATACTACGAGCAGTACTTC. Protein: CASNPRDRYYEQYF.

V gene TRBV10-1 combines with J gene TRBJ2-1; D is unresolved. The V end lost 2 bases, the J end lost 0 bases, and 5 bases lay between the germline ends. The CDR3 has 14 amino acids. CDR1 is WNHNN, CDR2 SYGVQD, per germline (reference sequence). The DNA of the CDR3 is TGCGCCAGCAGTGAGGGCCCCTCCTACAATGAGCAGTTCTTC. Protein: CASSEGPSYNEQFF.

CDR3 loop: CSASDVSGYTF. For the CDR3, the DNA is TGCAGTGCCTCGGACGTCAGTGGCTACACCTTC. The chain uses TRBV20-1 and TRBJ1-2; D is undetermined. In germline, CDR1 is DFQATT, CDR2 SNEGSKA (reference sequence). This CDR3 contains 11 residues. The V gene lost 6 bases and the J gene lost 7 bases, with 12 bases spanning the gap.

CDR3 nucleotide sequence: TGTGCCAGCAGACACAGGGGTGAGACCGGGGAGCTGTTTTTT. Protein: CASRHRGETGELFF. This sequence joins TRBV25-1 and TRBJ2-2; 7 bases align to TRBD1. CDR3 size: 14 residues. Trimming removed 6 bases from V and 5 bases from J; junction bases left unmatched: 6. Germline V CDR1 and CDR2: MGHDK, SYGVNS. Full variable domain (remainder filled in from reference TRBV25-1 and TRBJ2-2): EADIYQTPRYLVIGTGKKITLECSQTMGHDKMYWYQQDPGMELHLIHYSYGVNSTEKGDLSSESTVSRIRTEHFPLTLESARPSHTSQYLCASRHRGETGELFFGEGSRLTVL.

This clone was seen only once. The chain links TRBV30 to TRBJ2-5; a weak D match, TRBD2 (5 bases). The CDR3 loop spans 13 amino acids. In germline, CDR1 is GTSNPN, CDR2 SVGIG (reference sequence). Between the trimmed V and J ends, which lost 1 base and 7 bases, there was a span of 13 bases. The CDR3 reads CAWSEGSGGTQYF. The DNA for the CDR3 is TGTGCCTGGAGTGAGGGCAGCGGAGGGACCCAGTACTTC.